Below, 23 T cell receptor beta chains from the same sample are listed, as sequenced in a study of Graves' ophthalmopathy and Graves' hyperthyroidism. The sequenced template was RNA, covering the TCR beta CDR3 region. The first round was an RT-PCR with HTBI primers, and the second round was a multiplex PCR. TCRdb reprocessed the multiplex PCR reads with MiXCR, giving one entry per CDR3 protein. The table includes 350,000 to 450,000 distinct CDR3 sequences, approximately 20% detected once. Sequenced material: peripheral blood. Source of these receptors: a woman under 30 with Graves' ophthalmopathy.

This clonotype showed up many times. The chain combines TRBV6-2 or TRBV6-3 with TRBJ1-5, with a tentative D call TRBD1 (5 bases). With 7 bases removed from V and 7 bases from J, the gap between germline ends came to 20 bases. Germline lookup yields CDR1 MNHEY and CDR2 SVGEGT. This CDR3 is 15 amino acids long. The CDR3 bases are TGTGCCAGCACTGGTGGGACGGACCCCGGACAGCCCCAGCATTTT. This encodes CASTGGTDPGQPQHF.

This chain uses TRBV6-1 with TRBJ1-3; D ambiguous. The germline gives CDR1 MNHNS, CDR2 SASEGT. Trimming cost V 1 base and J 3 bases, with 4 bases left between them. This CDR3 has 13 amino acids. CDR3 in DNA: TGTGCCAGCAGTGAAGAGGGTGGAAACACCATATATTTT. Protein: CASSEEGGNTIYF.

This clonotype was seen many times. The V call is TRBV7-2, the J call TRBJ2-5; D gene ambiguous. The length of the CDR3 is 15 residues. CDR1 and CDR2 from the germline V gene are SGHTA and FQGNSA. Trimming removed 6 bases from V and 5 bases from J, with 19 bases in between. The CDR3 loop is CASSNVVSPRETQYF. The CDR3 DNA is TGTGCCAGCAGTAACGTAGTGTCCCCCCGGGAGACCCAGTACTTC.

This clonotype occurred many times. V and J are TRBV9 and TRBJ2-2; TRBD1 might be the D (5 bases). The CDR3 consists of 14 residues. From germline, CDR1 is SGDLS and CDR2 YYNGEE. The V end lost 0 bases, the J end lost 6 bases, and 9 bases lay between the germline ends. The CDR3 protein is CASSVGTYPGELFF. In DNA form, the CDR3 reads TGTGCCAGCAGCGTAGGGACATACCCCGGGGAGCTGTTTTTT.

This clonotype was recorded at least ten times. This chain uses TRBV20-1 with TRBJ2-5; the D gene is possibly TRBD1 (5 bases). CDR1 is DFQATT, CDR2 SNEGSKA, per germline (reference sequence). V was cut by 2 bases and J by 4 bases, with 5 bases left in between. CDR3 length: 11 residues. CDR3 in amino acids: CSARRGETQYF. The DNA of the CDR3 is TGCAGTGCTAGAAGGGGAGAGACCCAGTACTTC.

This clonotype was recorded at least ten times. J is TRBJ2-7 and V is TRBV6-1, with D unresolved. This CDR3 contains 12 residues. V dropped 1 base and J dropped 7 bases, with 8 bases sitting between them. Germline lookup yields CDR1 MNHNS and CDR2 SASEGT. DNA for the CDR3: TGTGCCAGCAGTGAAGGAGGACGGGAGCAGTACTTC. Residues: CASSEGGREQYF.

The chain combines TRBV6-1 with TRBJ2-5; TRBD2 aligns across 13 bases. The V and J ends lost 6 bases and 2 bases, in that order; junction bases with no gene match: 6. The CDR3 covers 16 residues. Germline-derived CDR1 and CDR2 are MNHNS and SASEGT. CDR3 coding DNA: TGTGCCAGCAGCCCCCGACTAGCGGGAGGTCAAGAGACCCAGTACTTC. As protein: CASSPRLAGGQETQYF.

This clonotype has at least ten counts. This chain connects TRBV5-1 to TRBJ1-1; D is unresolved. Germline values: CDR1 SGHRS, CDR2 YFSETQ. V lost 2 bases and J 0 bases, leaving 8 bases between the germline ends. This CDR3 region has 14 residues. CDR3 DNA sequence: TGCGCCAGCAGCTTCGCGGAGGTGAACACTGAAGCTTTCTTT. Its translation is CASSFAEVNTEAFF.

This clonotype was recorded many times. V and J are TRBV20-1 and TRBJ2-7, with TRBD2 matching 9 bases. Germline CDR1 and CDR2: DFQATT and SNEGSKA (reference sequence). The CDR3 covers 13 residues. Trimming cost V 4 bases and J 1 base; bases outside gene matches: 2. CDR3: CSAKRGDSYEQYF. CDR3 coding DNA: TGCAGTGCTAAGCGGGGGGATTCCTACGAGCAGTACTTC.

The chain carries TRBV28 and TRBJ2-2, with 8 bases identical to TRBD1. CDR1 is MDHEN, CDR2 SYDVKM, per germline. The CDR3 loop spans 16 amino acids. The V and J ends lost 3 bases and 1 base, in that order; junction bases with no gene match: 4. In DNA, the CDR3 is TGTGCCAGCAGTTTCCGACAGGGGCTGAACACCGGGGAGCTGTTTTTT. It translates to CASSFRQGLNTGELFF. Drawing the rest from reference TRBV28 and TRBJ2-2, the complete variable domain is DVKVTQSSRYLVKRTGEKVFLECVQDMDHENMFWYRQDPGLGLRLIYFSYDVKMKEKGDIPEGYSVSREKKERFSLILESASTNQTSMYLCASSFRQGLNTGELFFGEGSRLTVL.

The J gene is TRBJ1-6, the V gene TRBV29-1, with TRBD1 matching over 9 bases. J was trimmed by 7 bases and V by 4 bases; bases with no gene match: 2. This CDR3 spans 13 amino acids. Germline CDR1 is SQVTM and CDR2 is ANQGSEA. DNA of the CDR3: TGCAGCGTTGGGGACAGGGAGAATTCACCCCTCCACTTT. Translated, it gives CSVGDRENSPLHF.

This clonotype occurred many times. This chain joins TRBV7-2 and TRBJ1-5; D remains unclear. In germline, CDR1 is SGHTA, CDR2 FQGNSA. CDR3 length: 15 residues. The V end was cut by 1 base, the J end by 0 bases, with 7 bases between. This CDR3 reads CASSLVVLSNQPQHF. CDR3 sequence (DNA): TGTGCCAGCAGCTTAGTTGTCCTTAGCAATCAGCCCCAGCATTTT.

This clonotype appeared a few times. This chain uses TRBV18 with TRBJ2-6, with a weak D call TRBD1 (5 bases). This CDR3 region has 18 residues. Trimming shortened V by 1 base and J by 0 bases, and 13 bases separated the two germline ends. Germline lookup yields CDR1 KGHSH and CDR2 LQKENI. The CDR3 sequence is CASSPRGLVYSGANVLTF. In DNA, the CDR3 is TGTGCCAGCTCACCACGGGGCTTAGTGTACTCTGGGGCCAACGTCCTGACTTTC.

There are many counts of this clonotype. The chain links TRBV4-2 to TRBJ1-2, with 10 bases that match TRBD1. Germline V gene lookup returns CDR1 LGHNA and CDR2 YNFKEQ. V was clipped by 4 bases and J by 8 bases; unmatched bases: 10. The CDR3 has 15 residues. The CDR3 region is CASSRTGTGADGYTF. The CDR3 DNA reads as TGTGCCAGCAGCCGAACCGGGACAGGGGCAGACGGCTACACCTTC.

This chain connects TRBV6-5 to TRBJ1-3, with D perhaps TRBD1 (5 bases). The CDR3 extends over 16 amino acids. Germline V lookup: CDR1 MNHEY, CDR2 SVGAGI. Trimming cost V 0 bases and J 3 bases, with 12 bases left between them. In nucleotides, the CDR3 is TGTGCCAGCAGTTACTCGAAAGGGGTTTTTGGAAACACCATATATTTT. Its translation is CASSYSKGVFGNTIYF.

At least ten counts were recorded for this clonotype. This chain links TRBV9 with TRBJ1-5; D perhaps matches TRBD1 (5 bases). The V and J ends lost 0 bases and 6 bases respectively, with 13 bases between them. The CDR3 is 15 residues long. CDR1 SGDLS and CDR2 YYNGEE come from the germline V gene. The CDR3 region is CASSVGAGPFQPQHF. Written as DNA, the CDR3 is TGTGCCAGCAGCGTAGGGGCAGGGCCTTTTCAGCCCCAGCATTTT.

This clonotype occurred many times. The chain has TRBV3-1 and TRBJ2-5, with no clear D. This CDR3 region has 11 residues. The V gene's germline CDR1 is LGHDT and CDR2 YNNKEL (reference sequence). Deletions cut 4 bases from V and 13 bases from J, with 13 bases between. CDR3 DNA sequence: TGTGCCAGCAGCCTCTCAGCCTTCCCGTACTTC. Its translation: CASSLSAFPYF.

This clonotype showed up many times. The chain combines TRBV5-5 with TRBJ2-7, with D unresolved. Looked up from germline, CDR1 is SGHKS and CDR2 is YYEKEE (reference sequence). Trimming pared 2 bases from V and 2 bases from J, leaving 11 bases between. There are 14 residues in the CDR3. Here the CDR3 DNA reads TGTGCCAGCAGCTTAAGGGTCCTCCCCTACGAGCAGTACTTC. Its translation: CASSLRVLPYEQYF.

This clonotype was found many times. This chain joins TRBV6-6 and TRBJ2-7; 12 bases are shared with TRBD1. There are 14 residues in the CDR3. CDR1 and CDR2 from the germline V gene are MNHNY and SVGAGI (reference sequence). V lost 9 bases and J lost 4; bases outside the gene matches: 7. The CDR3 DNA sequence: TGTGCCAGTTCCAGGGACAGGGGGCGGTACGAGCAGTACTTC. Protein sequence: CASSRDRGRYEQYF.

This clonotype was seen at least ten times. This rearrangement joins TRBV19 to TRBJ1-5, with D perhaps TRBD1 (5 bases). Germline CDR1 LNHDA, CDR2 SQIVND (reference sequence). V was trimmed by 2 bases and J by 7 bases, leaving 15 bases between them. The CDR3 loop spans 15 amino acids. The DNA for the CDR3 is TGTGCCAGTAGTATACGCTACCTTCAGGGACAGCCCCAGCATTTT. Protein: CASSIRYLQGQPQHF.

This clonotype was detected ten times or more. This chain links TRBV15 with TRBJ1-5; no firm D call. Germline V gives CDR1 LNHNV, CDR2 YYDKDF (reference sequence). The CDR3 length is 13 residues. The V and J ends lost 8 bases and 0 bases respectively, with 8 bases between them. As DNA, the CDR3 is TGTGCCACCCAAAGGTATAGCAATCAGCCCCAGCATTTT. As protein: CATQRYSNQPQHF.

This clonotype has ten or more counts. DNA of the CDR3: TGTGCCTGGGCAGGACAGATCGGAAACACCATATATTTT. Translation gives CAWAGQIGNTIYF. The rearrangement joins TRBV30 to TRBJ1-3; tentative D call: TRBD1 (6 bases). CDR3 length equals 13 residues. Germline V gene sequence: CDR1 GTSNPN, CDR2 SVGIG (reference sequence). V lost 5 bases, J lost 4 bases, and 12 bases lay in between.

This clonotype has ten or more counts. The chain combines TRBV28 with TRBJ2-7; D gene uncertain. Trimming stripped 8 bases from V and 4 bases from J, with 6 bases between. Germline V CDR1 and CDR2: MDHEN, SYDVKM. The CDR3 has 10 residues. CDR3 loop: CASGIYEQYF. The CDR3 DNA is TGTGCCAGCGGGATTTACGAGCAGTACTTC.